This TCR beta chain stems from a study of cytomegalovirus exposure and HLA in healthy donors. Study results and caveats: It was in a later analysis that TCR association rates were seen to vary by HLA locus, highest for DRB1 and lowest for HLA-C.

The CDR3 contains 14 residues. Losses at the gene ends were 1 base for V and 5 bases for J; bases not matched to a gene: 5. Looked up from germline, CDR1 is SGHRS and CDR2 is YFSETQ. Healthy bone marrow donors supplied every sample. Worth noting for this clone: Its antigen is still unknown. Other DNA sequences in the same sample also yield this CDR3.

The PCR had 60 Vbeta and 13 Jbeta primers. Method: immunoSEQ multiplex PCR; TCRdb's copy keeps in-frame clones and lacks some. Of around 150,000 clones listed, 68% were seen once; the top ten hold 2.8%. Source material: PBMCs. This TCR derives from a woman between 40 and 50 years old in good health and CMV-seropositive. The rearrangement uses TRBV5-1 and TRBJ2-5; 7 positions agree with TRBD1. The CDR3 DNA is TGCGCCAGCAGCTTGCGAGGGGGCGGGGAGACCCAGTACTTC. Amino acid sequence: CASSLRGGGETQYF.